This T cell receptor beta chain was sequenced for a study of shared clonotypes between healthy human individuals. Study-wide results and caveats: Expectations were that clonotype sharing among donors would be affected by sequencing depth.

How the authors handled the data: Filtering differed for immunoSEQ, which gave only junction sequences without quality scores. The repertoire was sequenced with immunoSEQ multiplex PCR; TCRdb's copy has only in-frame clones and lacks some. Clonal size and the V and J genes are those of that table, whereas D and trimming came from the DNA. The repertoire has roughly 500,000 clones, more than 75% of them found once; the top ten carry 12%. A remark on this clone: Its matching antigen is unknown.

Trimming pared 2 bases from V and 7 bases from J, leaving 9 bases between. This CDR3 contains 13 residues. Germline V gene sequence: CDR1 GTSNPN, CDR2 SVGIG (reference sequence). The sequence was collected from a woman aged 40 to 55 in good health. Some clones in this sample may be carry-over from other donors' samples. Material: PBMCs. The chain combines TRBV30 with TRBJ1-6; possibly TRBD1 for D (5 bases). CDR3 region: CAWSQGGNSPLHF. CDR3 sequence (DNA): TGTGCCTGGAGTCAGGGAGGGAATTCACCCCTCCACTTT. Variable domain in full (rest from reference TRBV30 and TRBJ1-6): SQTIHQWPATLVQPVGSPLSLECTVEGTSNPNLYWYRQAAGRGLQLLFYSVGIGQISSEVPQNLSASRPQDRQFILSSKKLLLSDSGFYLCAWSQGGNSPLHFGNGTRLTVT.